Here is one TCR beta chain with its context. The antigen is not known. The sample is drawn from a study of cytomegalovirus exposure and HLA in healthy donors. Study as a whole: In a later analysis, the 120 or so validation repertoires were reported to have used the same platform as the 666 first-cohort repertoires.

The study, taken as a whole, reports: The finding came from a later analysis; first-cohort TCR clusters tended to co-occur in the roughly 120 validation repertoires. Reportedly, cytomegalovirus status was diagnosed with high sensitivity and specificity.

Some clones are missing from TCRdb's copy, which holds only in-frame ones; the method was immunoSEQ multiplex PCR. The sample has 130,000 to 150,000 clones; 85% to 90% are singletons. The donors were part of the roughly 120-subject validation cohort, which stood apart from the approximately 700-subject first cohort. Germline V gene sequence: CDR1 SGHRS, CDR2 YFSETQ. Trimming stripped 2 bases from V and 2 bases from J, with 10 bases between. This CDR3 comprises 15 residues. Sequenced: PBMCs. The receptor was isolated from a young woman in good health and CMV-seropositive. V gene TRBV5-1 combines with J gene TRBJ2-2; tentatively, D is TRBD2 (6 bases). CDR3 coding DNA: TGCGCCAGCAGCTTCGGGGGTCCTAACACCGGGGAGCTGTTTTTT. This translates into CASSFGGPNTGELFF.